The following is a T cell receptor (beta chain) sequence with its context. The data were taken from a study of blood T cell repertoires in COVID-19. Method: immunoSEQ multiplex PCR; TCRdb's copy keeps in-frame clones and lacks some. The sample shows 300,000 to 450,000 clones, roughly 87% of them seen only once. This CDR3 has 13 amino acids. The sample consisted of PBMCs or T cells enriched from blood (not recorded which). This TCR derives from a woman in her twenties or thirties who had recovered from COVID-19. The rearrangement joins TRBV21-1 to TRBJ1-3; TRBD1, the table's D call, lacks a check against the DNA. TRBV21-1 is recorded as a pseudogene. CDR3 DNA: TGTGCCAGCAGCGGACAGTTCGGAAACACCATATATTTT. It is translated as CASSGQFGNTIYF.